These 19 T cell receptor beta chains share one sample of origin, sequenced in a study of T cell changes during pregnancy in multiple sclerosis. Only in-frame clones appear in the TCRdb table, and some are missing; sequencing was by immunoSEQ multiplex PCR. The data hold roughly 22,000 clones, with more than 70% observed a single time. The sample in question was CD4+ T cells from peripheral blood mononuclear cells, obtained in the first trimester of pregnancy. These receptor sequences come from a female donor in good health, enrolled as a control in a pregnancy study.

The V gene is TRBV6-1, the J gene TRBJ2-5; the match to TRBD2 covers 11 bases. From germline, CDR1 is MNHNS and CDR2 SASEGT. This CDR3 contains 15 residues. V lost 5 bases and J lost 4; bases outside the gene matches: 6. For the CDR3, the DNA is TGTGCCAGCAGTCGACCGCTAGCGGGGGGAGAGACCCAGTACTTC. Translation gives CASSRPLAGGETQYF.

The rearrangement links TRBV28 to TRBJ2-7; 10 bases fit TRBD2. The germline V gene has CDR1 MDHEN and CDR2 SYDVKM. This CDR3 has 12 residues. After removal of 6 bases from V and 7 bases from J, the junction contained 3 bases not matched to a gene. CDR3 loop: CASSISGREQYF. CDR3 DNA sequence: TGTGCCAGCAGCATTAGCGGGAGGGAGCAGTACTTC.

This clone has a single count. The chain has TRBV11-2 and TRBJ1-5; D is ambiguous. The germline gives CDR1 SGHAT, CDR2 FQNNGV. This CDR3 contains 14 residues. Trimming shortened V by 1 base and J by 4 bases, and 8 bases separated the two germline ends. CDR3 sequence (DNA): TGTGCCAGCAGCTTAGTTCAACGGAATCAGCCCCAGCATTTT. Translation: CASSLVQRNQPQHF. Drawing the rest from reference TRBV11-2 and TRBJ1-5, the complete variable domain is EAGVAQSPRYKIIEKRQSVAFWCNPISGHATLYWYQQILGQGPKLLIQFQNNGVVDDSQLPKDRFSAERLKGVDSTLKIQPAKLEDSAVYLCASSLVQRNQPQHFGDGTRLSIL.

The chain has TRBV5-1 and TRBJ1-6; TRBD1 might be the D (6 bases). Germline lookup yields CDR1 SGHRS and CDR2 YFSETQ. Trimming took off 4 bases at V and 11 bases at J, with 19 bases between the two ends. This CDR3 contains 15 residues. The CDR3 coding sequence is TGCGCCAGCAGCCCAACCCCAAAACAGGGAACACCCCTCCACTTT. This codes for CASSPTPKQGTPLHF.

V is TRBV18 and J is TRBJ2-5, with 12 bases identical to TRBD2. V was clipped by 3 bases and J by 5 bases; unmatched bases: 10. The CDR3 consists of 17 residues. Germline V gene sequence: CDR1 KGHSH, CDR2 LQKENI. CDR3 bases: TGTGCCAGCTCACCCGGACTAGCGGGACCCAGTGGGGAGACCCAGTACTTC. It codes for CASSPGLAGPSGETQYF.

This chain connects TRBV5-5 to TRBJ2-5; the D gene is possibly TRBD1 (5 bases). CDR1 is SGHKS and CDR2 is YYEKEE in the germline V gene (reference sequence). V gave up 4 bases and J gave up 3 bases, with 13 bases separating them. The CDR3 contains 14 residues. In nucleotides, the CDR3 is TGTGCCAGCAGCGTCATGGACATTAAAGAGACCCAGTACTTC. Residues: CASSVMDIKETQYF.

The V and J genes are TRBV5-4 and TRBJ2-3; the match to TRBD2 covers 9 bases. This CDR3 is 17 amino acids long. Trimming at V came to 4 bases and at J to 6 bases, leaving 15 bases not matched to a gene. The germline CDR1 and CDR2 sequences are SGHNT and YYREEE (reference sequence). The CDR3, as DNA: TGTGCCAGCAGCCCCCCCCCTGGGACTAGCCAGGTGGATACGCAGTATTTT. This gives the protein CASSPPPGTSQVDTQYF.

The chain joins TRBV18 to TRBJ2-3, with 9 bases that match TRBD1. V lost 4 bases, J lost 3 bases, and 5 bases stayed unmatched. The CDR3 has 15 amino acids. Germline assignment: CDR1 KGHSH and CDR2 LQKENI. As DNA, the CDR3 is TGTGCCAGCTCACTGGGACAGGGTAGGACAGATACGCAGTATTTT. Its translation: CASSLGQGRTDTQYF. Full variable domain (rest looked up from reference TRBV18 and TRBJ2-3): NAGVMQNPRHLVRRRGQEARLRCSPMKGHSHVYWYRQLPEEGLKFMVYLQKENIIDESGMPKERFSAEFPKEGPSILRIQQVVRGDSAAYFCASSLGQGRTDTQYFGPGTRLTVL.

The chain couples TRBV2 to TRBJ2-5; D remains unclear. Deletions cut 5 bases from V and 5 bases from J, with 6 bases between. Germline CDR1 reads SNHLY; CDR2 reads FYNNEI. The CDR3 covers 11 residues. CDR3 sequence reads: CASSPSETQYF. CDR3 DNA sequence: TGTGCCAGCAGTCCTTCTGAGACCCAGTACTTC.

This chain connects TRBV6-1 to TRBJ2-7, with TRBD2 matching over 8 bases. Germline V gene sequence: CDR1 MNHNS, CDR2 SASEGT. This CDR3 contains 15 residues. V lost 4 bases to trimming and J lost 2 bases; unmatched junction nucleotides: 7. The CDR3 DNA sequence: TGTGCCAGCAGTGCCCGTTCAGCGGGGGCCTACGAGCAGTACTTC. Protein product: CASSARSAGAYEQYF.

By share, this clone counts as medium-sized. The chain recombines TRBV27 with TRBJ1-2; D not certain. The length of the CDR3 is 13 residues. Germline values: CDR1 MNHEY, CDR2 SMNVEV (reference sequence). V was trimmed by 3 bases and J by 1 base, leaving 6 bases between them. This CDR3 reads CASSFEGNYGYTF. CDR3 DNA: TGTGCCAGCAGTTTTGAGGGTAACTATGGCTACACCTTC.

This chain joins TRBV28 and TRBJ1-3; possible D gene TRBD1, 6 bases. V lost 7 bases and J lost 4, with 14 bases in between. Germline CDR1 and CDR2: MDHEN and SYDVKM. The CDR3 is made up of 14 amino acids. The CDR3 coding sequence is TGTGCCAGCAACCAGGGGCTGGGGGGAAACACCATATATTTT. Its translation: CASNQGLGGNTIYF.

The chain joins TRBV14 to TRBJ1-1; 8 positions agree with TRBD1. In germline, CDR1 is SGHDN, CDR2 FVKESK. The CDR3 covers 15 residues. V dropped 2 bases and J dropped 5; count of bases not matched to a gene: 7. DNA for the CDR3: TGTGCCAGCAGCCAATTTAGGAACAGGGGGACTGAAGCTTTCTTT. Residues: CASSQFRNRGTEAFF.

The genes are TRBV19 and TRBJ1-1, with TRBD1 as a possible D gene (6 bases). Germline V gene sequence: CDR1 LNHDA, CDR2 SQIVND (reference sequence). V was trimmed by 7 bases and J by 4 bases, leaving 22 bases between them. The CDR3 is 16 residues long. In nucleotides, the CDR3 is TGTGCCAGTACCATCCTTGGGGGCAGGGAATCCACTGAAGCTTTCTTT. Translation gives CASTILGGRESTEAFF.

The chain recombines TRBV10-3 with TRBJ2-3; 9 nucleotides line up with TRBD2. V was clipped by 10 bases and J by 0 bases; unmatched bases: 5. The CDR3 contains 14 residues. Per the germline V gene, CDR1 is ENHRY and CDR2 is SYGVKD. The DNA of the CDR3 is TGTGCCACGCAAACTAGCGGGAGCACAGATACGCAGTATTTT. This translates into CATQTSGSTDTQYF.

The chain is built from TRBV5-1 and TRBJ2-5; TRBD2 is a possible D gene (5 bases). Germline V lookup: CDR1 SGHRS, CDR2 YFSETQ. The CDR3 has 13 amino acids. The ends were cut back, 6 bases at V and 2 bases at J, with 11 bases in the middle. The CDR3, as DNA: TGCGCCAGCAAGCTAGCCGGGCAAGAGACCCAGTACTTC. It yields the protein CASKLAGQETQYF. Based on the CDR3 plus reference TRBV5-1 and TRBJ2-5, the full variable domain is KAGVTQTPRYLIKTRGQQVTLSCSPISGHRSVSWYQQTPGQGLQFLFEYFSETQRNKGNFPGRFSGRQFSNSRSEMNVSTLELGDSALYLCASKLAGQETQYFGPGTRLLVL.

CDR3 residues: CASSGGQGARPEAFF. The DNA of the CDR3 is TGTGCCAGTAGTGGCGGACAGGGGGCGAGGCCTGAAGCTTTCTTT. The rearrangement joins TRBV19 to TRBJ1-1; 11 nucleotides match TRBD1. This CDR3 contains 15 residues. With V trimmed by 5 bases and J by 6 bases, 8 bases remained unmatched. From germline, CDR1 is LNHDA and CDR2 SQIVND (reference sequence). Full variable domain (rest looked up from reference TRBV19 and TRBJ1-1): DGGITQSPKYLFRKEGQNVTLSCEQNLNHDAMYWYRQDPGQGLRLIYYSQIVNDFQKGDIAEGYSVSREKKESFPLTVTSAQKNPTAFYLCASSGGQGARPEAFFGQGTRLTVV.

The V call is TRBV7-3, the J call TRBJ1-1; 7 bases line up with TRBD1. The V segment lost 2 bases and the J segment 10 bases; nucleotides outside the gene matches: 13. The V gene's germline CDR1 is SGHTA and CDR2 FQGTGA. This CDR3 has 15 amino acids. The CDR3 loop is CASSLSGMGQGGAFF. The CDR3 coding sequence is TGTGCCAGCAGCTTATCAGGGATGGGGCAGGGGGGAGCTTTCTTT.

This clone was observed a few times. The chain links TRBV28 to TRBJ1-5, with D unresolved. Germline CDR1 and CDR2: MDHEN and SYDVKM. The CDR3 extends over 15 amino acids. V dropped 6 bases and J dropped 6 bases, with 18 bases sitting between them. Here the CDR3 reads CASRRAGTLVQPQHF. DNA of the CDR3: TGTGCCAGCAGGAGAGCGGGCACCCTGGTTCAGCCCCAGCATTTT.